This is a list of T cell receptor beta chains from one sample in a study of shared clonotypes between healthy human individuals. Using immunoSEQ multiplex PCR, the repertoire was profiled, and TCRdb retains in-frame clones only, with some absent. Of about 730,000 clones in the sample, over 60% were seen once. The sample was memory CD4+ T cells sorted from blood. Every receptor here comes from a young woman in good health. The CDR3 runs from the conserved cysteine through the conserved F or W. Fields, in order: D gene, V gene, clone size, J gene, CDR3 protein, CDR3 DNA. The D gene is left open where the match is weak. The listing skips clone size in some rows; elsewhere it reads once, few, many or a size class.

D: .; V: TRBV28; size: .; J: TRBJ1-5; CDR3: CASISGLRNQPQHF; DNA: TGTGCCAGCATCTCGGGTTTGCGCAATCAGCCCCAGCATTTT
D: .; V: TRBV6-1; size: few; J: TRBJ2-3; CDR3: CATRQPQAADTQYF; DNA: TGTGCCACCAGACAGCCCCAAGCAGCAGATACGCAGTATTTT
D: TRBD2; V: TRBV7-2; size: .; J: TRBJ2-1; CDR3: CASSFRTSEQFF; DNA: TGTGCCAGCAGCTTCCGGACTAGTGAACAGTTCTTC
D: TRBD1; V: TRBV27; size: .; J: TRBJ1-6; CDR3: CASSSRQGAGYSPLHF; DNA: TGTGCCAGCAGTTCGAGACAGGGGGCGGGGTATTCACCCCTCCACTTT
D: TRBD2; V: TRBV28; size: .; J: TRBJ2-7; CDR3: CASSLSGLVSDYEQYF; DNA: TGTGCCAGCAGTTTGTCGGGACTAGTCTCTGACTACGAGCAGTACTTC
D: TRBD2; V: TRBV13; size: .; J: TRBJ2-1; CDR3: CASSLGGWQLAGVSGDEQFF; DNA: TGTGCCAGCAGCTTAGGCGGTTGGCAACTAGCGGGAGTTAGTGGGGATGAGCAGTTCTTC
D: .; V: TRBV2; size: .; J: TRBJ2-7; CDR3: CATRDVPGYEQYF; DNA: TGTGCCACCCGGGACGTGCCAGGCTACGAGCAGTACTTC
D: TRBD1; V: TRBV5-8; size: .; J: TRBJ2-1; CDR3: CASSRGTVPNEQFF; DNA: TGTGCCAGCAGCAGGGGGACAGTTCCCAATGAGCAGTTCTTC
D: .; V: TRBV25-1; size: .; J: TRBJ2-1; CDR3: CASSDSRGVGYNEQFF; DNA: TGTGCCAGCAGTGATTCTAGGGGGGTCGGCTACAATGAGCAGTTCTTC
D: TRBD2; V: TRBV4-2; size: few; J: TRBJ2-1; CDR3: CASSRGGGNNEQFF; DNA: TGTGCCAGCAGCCGTGGGGGGGGAAACAATGAGCAGTTCTTC
D: TRBD1; V: TRBV5-1; size: .; J: TRBJ2-5; CDR3: CASSPDRAKETQYF; DNA: TGCGCCAGCAGCCCGGACAGGGCCAAAGAGACCCAGTACTTC
D: .; V: TRBV5-1; size: .; J: TRBJ2-3; CDR3: CASSLTAGTATDTQYF; DNA: TGCGCCAGCAGCTTGACCGCGGGGACAGCCACAGATACGCAGTATTTT
D: .; V: TRBV19; size: few; J: TRBJ2-1; CDR3: CASLDRAGTSGKNEQFF; DNA: TGTGCCAGTTTAGACAGGGCTGGAACTAGCGGTAAAAATGAGCAGTTCTTC
D: .; V: TRBV7-8; size: .; J: TRBJ1-4; CDR3: CASSRYNEKLFF; DNA: TGTGCCAGCAGCCGGTATAATGAAAAACTGTTTTTT
D: .; V: TRBV28; size: .; J: TRBJ1-5; CDR3: CASSLSGYSNQPQHF; DNA: TGTGCCAGCAGTTTATCCGGTTATAGCAATCAGCCCCAGCATTTT
D: TRBD2; V: TRBV5-6; size: .; J: TRBJ2-5; CDR3: CASSLVGLAGVTQETQYF; DNA: TGTGCCAGCAGCCTTGTGGGCCTAGCGGGAGTCACACAAGAGACCCAGTACTTC
D: .; V: TRBV30; size: .; J: TRBJ1-2; CDR3: CAWSAFLQGWGYTF; DNA: TGTGCCTGGAGCGCTTTCCTACAGGGTTGGGGCTACACCTTC
D: TRBD1; V: TRBV4-1; size: few; J: TRBJ2-1; CDR3: CASSRPDRAPYNEQFF; DNA: TGCGCCAGCAGCCGGCCCGACAGGGCCCCCTACAATGAGCAGTTCTTC
D: .; V: TRBV5-4; size: once; J: TRBJ1-1; CDR3: CASSLGRWRGASTEAFF; DNA: TGTGCCAGCAGCTTGGGGCGGTGGAGGGGCGCGAGCACTGAAGCTTTCTTT
D: .; V: TRBV11-3; size: .; J: TRBJ2-1; CDR3: CASSLQGGSNEQFF; DNA: TGTGCCAGCAGCTTGCAGGGGGGGTCTAATGAGCAGTTCTTC
D: .; V: TRBV7-8; size: .; J: TRBJ2-7; CDR3: CASSLAGQFYEQYF; DNA: TGTGCCAGCAGCTTAGCCGGACAGTTTTACGAGCAGTACTTC
D: .; V: TRBV29-1; size: .; J: TRBJ2-3; CDR3: CSGADSNTQYF; DNA: TGCAGCGGGGCGGACTCAAATACGCAGTATTTT
D: TRBD2; V: TRBV15; size: .; J: TRBJ2-1; CDR3: CATSGVGGRAHNEQFF; DNA: TGTGCCACCAGTGGAGTGGGCGGGAGGGCCCACAATGAGCAGTTCTTC